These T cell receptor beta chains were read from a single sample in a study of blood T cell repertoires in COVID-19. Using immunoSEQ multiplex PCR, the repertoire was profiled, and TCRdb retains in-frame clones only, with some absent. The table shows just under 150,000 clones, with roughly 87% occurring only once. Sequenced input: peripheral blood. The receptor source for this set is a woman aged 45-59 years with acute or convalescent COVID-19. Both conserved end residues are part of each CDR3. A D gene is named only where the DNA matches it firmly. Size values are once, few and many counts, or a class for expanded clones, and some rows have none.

CASSVYPGQGKEGEKLFF | TGTGCCAGCAGCGTATACCCGGGACAGGGAAAAGAGGGAGAAAAACTGTTTTTT | TRBJ1-4 | - | TRBD1 | TRBV9
CASSFSGAEAFF | TGTGCCAGCAGTTTTTCAGGGGCTGAAGCTTTCTTT | TRBJ1-1 | once | - | TRBV12-3/TRBV12-4
CAISESRGHSYEQYF | TGTGCCATCAGTGAGTCGAGGGGACACTCCTACGAGCAGTACTTC | TRBJ2-7 | - | - | TRBV10-3
CASVRSSYNEQFF | TGCGCCAGCGTTCGTAGCTCCTACAATGAGCAGTTCTTC | TRBJ2-1 | - | - | TRBV10-2
CASSSGDSADTQYF | TGTGCCAGCAGCTCCGGGGACAGCGCAGATACGCAGTATTTT | TRBJ2-3 | - | TRBD1 | TRBV28
CASSHPDREGQPQHF | TGCGCCAGCAGCCATCCCGACAGGGAAGGTCAGCCCCAGCATTTT | TRBJ1-5 | - | TRBD1 | TRBV4-1
CAISEPTASFEQFF | TGTGCCATCAGTGAGCCCACCGCTAGCTTTGAGCAGTTCTTC | TRBJ2-1 | - | - | TRBV10-3
CASSGVRSNTGELFF | TGTGCCAGCAGCGGGGTTAGATCAAACACCGGGGAGCTGTTTTTT | TRBJ2-2 | - | - | TRBV6-5
CASSQGPRGPNETYEQYF | TGTGCCAGCAGCCAAGGTCCCCGAGGGCCGAATGAGACCTACGAGCAGTACTTC | TRBJ2-7 | - | - | TRBV14
CASSWGEAFKNIQYF | TGTGCCAGCAGCTGGGGGGAGGCCTTCAAAAACATTCAGTACTTC | TRBJ2-4 | - | - | TRBV5-6
CASSPTSGRTTGELFF | TGTGCCAGCAGCCCCACTAGCGGGAGAACCACCGGGGAGCTGTTTTTT | TRBJ2-2 | - | TRBD2 | TRBV9
CASSFETGGNEKLFF | TGCGCCAGCAGCTTTGAGACAGGGGGTAATGAAAAACTGTTTTTT | TRBJ1-4 | - | TRBD1 | TRBV5-1
CASLRTDTQYF | TGTGCCAGCCTTCGGACAGATACGCAGTATTTT | TRBJ2-3 | - | - | TRBV9
CASSTRTGETEAFF | TGTGCCAGCAGTACCCGGACAGGGGAAACTGAAGCTTTCTTT | TRBJ1-1 | - | TRBD1 | TRBV28
CASSEDGGATDTQYF | TGTGCCAGCAGTGAAGACGGGGGGGCCACAGATACGCAGTATTTT | TRBJ2-3 | few | TRBD2 | TRBV6-4
CASSYSPGFQFEAFF | TGTGCCAGCAGTTACTCGCCCGGGTTTCAGTTTGAAGCTTTCTTT | TRBJ1-1 | - | - | TRBV6-5
CASSPPASQETQYF | TGTGCCAGCTCACCACCGGCCAGCCAAGAGACCCAGTACTTC | TRBJ2-5 | - | - | TRBV18
CASSLERRTQYF | TGTGCCAGCAGCTTAGAACGTCGGACGCAGTATTTT | TRBJ2-3 | - | - | TRBV7-6
CASSSVKQGLDSGNTIYF | TGTGCCAGCAGTTCCGTCAAACAGGGGCTCGACTCTGGAAACACCATATATTTT | TRBJ1-3 | - | TRBD1 | TRBV27
CASSYPDRDYTF | TGTGCCAGCAGTTACCCGGACAGGGACTACACCTTC | TRBJ1-2 | - | TRBD1 | TRBV6-2/TRBV6-3
CAISRDSRGQETQYF | TGTGCCATCAGCAGGGACTCGAGGGGTCAAGAGACCCAGTACTTC | TRBJ2-5 | - | - | TRBV10-3
CASSIDGTGGIGYTF | TGTGCCAGTAGTATAGATGGGACAGGGGGCATTGGCTACACCTTC | TRBJ1-2 | - | TRBD1 | TRBV19
CASSEVGGPYNEQFF | TGCGCCAGCAGTGAGGTCGGGGGACCCTACAATGAGCAGTTCTTC | TRBJ2-1 | - | - | TRBV10-1
CATPNPQGNYGYTF | TGTGCCACCCCAAACCCACAGGGAAACTATGGCTACACCTTC | TRBJ1-2 | - | - | TRBV28
CASMGLAIDNEQFF | TGTGCCAGTATGGGACTAGCGATCGACAATGAGCAGTTCTTC | TRBJ2-1 | - | TRBD2 | TRBV19
CASSVGLNQPQHF | TGTGCCAGCAGTGTGGGCCTCAATCAGCCCCAGCATTTT | TRBJ1-5 | - | - | TRBV6-4
CASSLVDRVYGYTF | TGTGCCAGCAGCTTAGTAGACAGAGTCTATGGCTACACCTTC | TRBJ1-2 | - | - | TRBV7-9
CASSLAGQGVNEQFF | TGTGCCAGCAGCTTAGCGGGACAGGGGGTGAATGAGCAGTTCTTC | TRBJ2-1 | - | TRBD1 | TRBV7-2
CASSQNAAEAGELFF | TGTGCCAGCTCACAGAACGCGGCGGAGGCCGGGGAGCTGTTTTTT | TRBJ2-2 | - | - | TRBV18
CASSYPGSLYGYTF | TGTGCCAGCAGTTACCCAGGTAGTCTATATGGCTACACCTTC | TRBJ1-2 | once | - | TRBV6-5
CASSQTGYEQYF | TGTGCCAGCAGCCAAACAGGGTACGAGCAGTACTTC | TRBJ2-7 | - | - | TRBV14
CASSLGLAGNEQFF | TGTGCCAGCAGCTTGGGACTAGCGGGGAATGAGCAGTTCTTC | TRBJ2-1 | - | TRBD2 | TRBV7-9
CASSPPLRCQPQHF | TGTGCCAGCAGCCCCCCCCTGAGGTGTCAGCCCCAGCATTTT | TRBJ1-5 | - | - | TRBV3-1/TRBV3-2
CASSLGGGTTDTQYF | TGCGCCAGCAGCTTGGGGGGAGGGACTACAGATACGCAGTATTTT | TRBJ2-3 | - | TRBD2 | TRBV5-1
CASSKDRGQYGYTF | TGTGCCAGCAGTAAGGACAGGGGGCAATATGGCTACACCTTC | TRBJ1-2 | - | TRBD1 | TRBV6-5
CASSDWAGGNEQFF | TGTGCCAGCAGTGACTGGGCAGGGGGCAATGAGCAGTTCTTC | TRBJ2-1 | - | TRBD1 | TRBV6-4
CASSLTSGSLETQYF | TGTGCCAGCAGCTTAACTAGCGGGAGTCTGGAGACCCAGTACTTC | TRBJ2-5 | - | TRBD2 | TRBV13
CASSPLSGGTYNEQFF | TGTGCCAGCAGCCCGCTAAGTGGCGGTACCTACAATGAGCAGTTCTTC | TRBJ2-1 | - | - | TRBV3-1/TRBV3-2
CAIRNFVRDTMNTYSGNTIYF | TGTGCCATCAGGAATTTTGTCCGGGACACGATGAATACCTACTCTGGAAACACCATATATTTT | TRBJ1-3 | - | - | TRBV10-3
CASSTGGSGNTIYF | TGTGCCAGCAGTACGGGGGGCTCTGGAAACACCATATATTTT | TRBJ1-3 | - | - | TRBV6-5
CASSSPGQHEKLFF | TGTGCCAGCAGCTCCCCGGGACAGCATGAAAAACTGTTTTTT | TRBJ1-4 | - | TRBD1 | TRBV7-9
CASSLGTGSNSYGYTF | TGTGCCAGCAGTTTAGGGACAGGATCAAACTCCTATGGCTACACCTTC | TRBJ1-2 | - | TRBD1 | TRBV27
CASSESGTGMNTEAFF | TGTGCCAGCAGTGAATCCGGGACAGGGATGAACACTGAAGCTTTCTTT | TRBJ1-1 | - | TRBD1 | TRBV25-1
CASRATGTGELFF | TGTGCCAGCAGAGCTACAGGGACCGGGGAGCTGTTTTTT | TRBJ2-2 | - | - | TRBV11-3
CASGQGQEGNTIYF | TGTGCCAGCGGGCAGGGACAGGAGGGAAACACCATATATTTT | TRBJ1-3 | few | TRBD1 | TRBV7-8
CATSRVGTSPRNEQFF | TGTGCCACCAGCAGAGTGGGGACTAGCCCCCGCAATGAGCAGTTCTTC | TRBJ2-1 | - | TRBD2 | TRBV15